This T cell receptor beta chain derives from a study of OX40 agonist ivuxolimab in advanced cancers. As for the study in general: The dose-escalation cohort was around 83% male, with a mean age of approximately 61 years, ranging roughly 23 to 90.

Libraries were prepared by immunoSEQ multiplex PCR; TCRdb keeps only in-frame clonotypes and omits some of them. The table records some 67,000 clones, about 80% of them present only once. Concerning this clone: Its antigen is currently unknown.

Notes on the study in general: Dose levels from 0.1 to 3.0 mg/kg saw CD4+ and CD8+ blood T cells expand clonally by week 6.

The receptor's source is an adult with an advanced solid tumor such as melanoma, head and neck, liver or kidney cancer. The source material was CD4+ or CD8+ T cells sorted from blood, sampled in a trial of the OX40 agonist ivuxolimab.

CDR3 residues: CASSPRGVSYNEQFF. The CDR3 coding sequence is TGTGCCAGCAGTCCGCGGGGCGTTTCCTACAATGAGCAGTTCTTC. The chain links TRBV6-5 to TRBJ2-1, with D tentatively TRBD2 (6 bases). Germline CDR1 is MNHEY and CDR2 is SVGAGI. This CDR3 has 15 amino acids. Trimming removed 5 bases at V and 1 base at J, with 12 bases between.